The 13 T cell receptor beta chains listed next were all sequenced from one sample in a study of blood T cell repertoires in COVID-19. The repertoire was sequenced with immunoSEQ multiplex PCR; TCRdb's copy has only in-frame clones and lacks some. The sample carries a few hundred thousand clones, approximately 80% recorded once. The sample was PBMCs or T cells enriched from blood (not recorded which). The receptors were gathered from a woman aged 55-69 years who had recovered from COVID-19.

The V call is TRBV29-1, the J call TRBJ1-5; 8 positions match TRBD1. Unmatched junction bases numbered 6, after V lost 6 bases and J lost 2 bases. The germline gives CDR1 SQVTM, CDR2 ANQGSEA. CDR3 length equals 14 residues. In nucleotides, the CDR3 is TGCAGCGTGACTGGACAGGGAGGCAATCAGCCCCAGCATTTT. It specifies CSVTGQGGNQPQHF.

This chain joins TRBV5-1 and TRBJ2-5, with D possibly being TRBD1 (5 bases). This CDR3 is built from 17 residues. The germline CDR1 and CDR2 sequences are SGHRS and YFSETQ. V lost 5 bases and J 2 bases, leaving 22 bases between the germline ends. CDR3 loop: CASSPGWGLGAQETQYF. As DNA, the CDR3 is TGCGCCAGCAGTCCCGGATGGGGCCTAGGGGCACAAGAGACCCAGTACTTC.

CDR3 DNA: TGTGCCAGCAGTTACTCGACAGGGGGCTCTGGAAACACCATATATTTT. Encoded protein: CASSYSTGGSGNTIYF. This chain uses TRBV6-5 with TRBJ1-3; TRBD1 matches 9 bases. This CDR3 has 16 amino acids. J was trimmed by 0 bases and V by 0 bases; bases with no gene match: 0. Germline V gives CDR1 MNHEY, CDR2 SVGAGI.

The chain joins TRBV6-2 or TRBV6-3 to TRBJ1-1; tentatively, D is TRBD1 (6 bases). Germline CDR1 is MNHEY and CDR2 is SVGEGT. CDR3 length: 14 residues. V lost 4 bases and J lost 1, with 10 bases in between. The CDR3 sequence: CASSWQGPNTEAFF. The CDR3 DNA is TGTGCCAGCAGTTGGCAGGGGCCGAACACTGAAGCTTTCTTT.

The chain couples TRBV18 to TRBJ1-3; weak D call: TRBD1 (6 bases). The CDR3 is 16 residues long. In germline, CDR1 is KGHSH, CDR2 LQKENI. With 3 bases removed from V and 2 bases from J, the gap between germline ends came to 14 bases. CDR3 loop: CASSPWLQGPGNTIYF. CDR3 DNA sequence: TGTGCCAGCTCACCTTGGTTACAGGGACCTGGAAACACCATATATTTT. The variable domain in full, with the rest retrieved from reference TRBV18 and TRBJ1-3, is NAGVMQNPRHLVRRRGQEARLRCSPMKGHSHVYWYRQLPEEGLKFMVYLQKENIIDESGMPKERFSAEFPKEGPSILRIQQVVRGDSAAYFCASSPWLQGPGNTIYFGEGSWLTVV.

The chain combines TRBV29-1 with TRBJ2-1; no reliable D call. Germline V gene sequence: CDR1 SQVTM, CDR2 ANQGSEA. V was clipped by 6 bases and J by 2 bases, with 14 bases between them. The CDR3 covers 14 residues. The CDR3 DNA sequence: TGCAGCGTGAGCGTACGTCGCCCCTACAATGAGCAGTTCTTC. Its protein is CSVSVRRPYNEQFF.

This chain connects TRBV3-1 (or the pseudogene TRBV3-2) to TRBJ1-2; the D is unclear. Germline CDR1 and CDR2: LGHDT and YNNKEL (reference sequence). The CDR3 spans 12 residues. V dropped 5 bases and J dropped 8 bases, with 12 bases sitting between them. The CDR3 DNA follows: TGTGCCAGCAGCTCTTCCCACTTGGGCTACACCTTC. Translation gives CASSSSHLGYTF.

The V call is TRBV21-1, the J call TRBJ2-7; the DNA was not used to check the table's D call, TRBD1. TRBV21-1 is a pseudogene segment. The CDR3 is made up of 15 amino acids. In DNA form, the CDR3 reads TGTGCCAGCACGGATCGGACAGGTTACTCCTACGAGCAGTACTTC. It translates to CASTDRTGYSYEQYF.

The chain links TRBV4-1 to TRBJ2-2, with TRBD2 matching 7 bases. V was clipped by 0 bases and J by 5 bases; unmatched bases: 12. The CDR3 runs to 18 residues. Germline V gives CDR1 MGHRA, CDR2 YSYEKL. The CDR3 DNA reads TGCGCCAGCAGCCAAGAAGCAGTAGGGGCCGGGGGGACCGGGGAGCTGTTTTTT. Protein sequence: CASSQEAVGAGGTGELFF.

The chain couples TRBV19 to TRBJ1-5; the D gene is possibly TRBD1 (5 bases). The CDR3 is made up of 14 amino acids. Trimming took off 4 bases at V and 6 bases at J, with 13 bases between the two ends. Germline CDR1 is LNHDA and CDR2 is SQIVND (reference sequence). CDR3 nucleotide sequence: TGTGCCAGTAGTACTCAGGGATGGGGTCAGCCCCAGCATTTT. As protein: CASSTQGWGQPQHF.

The chain couples TRBV18 to TRBJ1-4; tentative D call: TRBD1 (5 bases). Per the germline V gene, CDR1 is KGHSH and CDR2 is LQKENI. V lost 5 bases to trimming and J lost 3 bases, with 13 bases between them. The CDR3 loop spans 15 amino acids. The CDR3 region has the DNA TGTGCCAGCTCAAAGCAGGGTCCCCCTAATGAAAAACTGTTTTTT. It specifies CASSKQGPPNEKLFF.

The chain employs TRBV7-2 and TRBJ1-1, with D uncertain. Trimming left V 0 bases short and J 5 bases short, with 10 bases between. The CDR3 sequence is 14 residues long. Germline V CDR1 and CDR2: SGHTA, FQGNSA. The CDR3 DNA reads TGTGCCAGCAGCTTAGCGCTTCTAAAAACTGAAGCTTTCTTT. This encodes CASSLALLKTEAFF. The whole variable domain, remainder taken from reference TRBV7-2 and TRBJ1-1, is GAGVSQSPSNKVTEKGKDVELRCDPISGHTALYWYRQSLGQGLEFLIYFQGNSAPDKSGLPSDRFSAERTGGSVSTLTIQRTQQEDSAVYLCASSLALLKTEAFFGQGTRLTVV.

The rearrangement links TRBV7-2 to TRBJ2-5, with D possibly being TRBD2 (5 bases). The V end lost 4 bases, the J end lost 5 bases, and 14 bases lay between the germline ends. Germline-derived CDR1 and CDR2 are SGHTA and FQGNSA. This CDR3 is built from 14 residues. The CDR3 sequence: CASSSGSMGETQYF. The CDR3 nucleotides read TGTGCCAGCAGCTCGGGGAGTATGGGGGAGACCCAGTACTTC. The full variable domain, in which reference TRBV7-2 and TRBJ2-5 provide the parts outside the CDR3, is GAGVSQSPSNKVTEKGKDVELRCDPISGHTALYWYRQSLGQGLEFLIYFQGNSAPDKSGLPSDRFSAERTGGSVSTLTIQRTQQEDSAVYLCASSSGSMGETQYFGPGTRLLVL.